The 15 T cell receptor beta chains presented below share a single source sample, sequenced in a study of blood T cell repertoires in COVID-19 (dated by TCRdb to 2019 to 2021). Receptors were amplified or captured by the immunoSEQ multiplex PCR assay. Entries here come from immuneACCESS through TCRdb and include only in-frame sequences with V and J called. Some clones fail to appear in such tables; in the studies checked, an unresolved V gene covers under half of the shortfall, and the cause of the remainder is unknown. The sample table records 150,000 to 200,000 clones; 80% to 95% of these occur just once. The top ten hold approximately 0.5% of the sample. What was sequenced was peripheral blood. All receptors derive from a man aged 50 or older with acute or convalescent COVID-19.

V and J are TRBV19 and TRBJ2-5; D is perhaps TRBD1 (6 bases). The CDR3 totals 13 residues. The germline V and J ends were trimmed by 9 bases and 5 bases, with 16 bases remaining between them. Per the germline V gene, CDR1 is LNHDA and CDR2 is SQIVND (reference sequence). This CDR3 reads CASARTARETQYF. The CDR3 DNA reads TGTGCCAGCGCTAGGACAGCTCGGGAGACCCAGTACTTC.

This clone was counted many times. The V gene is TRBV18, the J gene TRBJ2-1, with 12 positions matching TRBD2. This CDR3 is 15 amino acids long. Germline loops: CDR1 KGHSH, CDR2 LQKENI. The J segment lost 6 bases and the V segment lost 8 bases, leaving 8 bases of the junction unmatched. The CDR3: CASQLTSGGRNEQFF. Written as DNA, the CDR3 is TGTGCCAGCCAACTTACTAGCGGGGGGCGCAATGAGCAGTTCTTC.

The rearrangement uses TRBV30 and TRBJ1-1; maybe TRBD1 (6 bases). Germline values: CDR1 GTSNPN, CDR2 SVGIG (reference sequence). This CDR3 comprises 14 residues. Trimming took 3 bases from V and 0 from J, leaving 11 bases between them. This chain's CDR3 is CAWRRTAMNTEAFF. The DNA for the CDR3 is TGTGCCTGGAGGCGGACAGCGATGAACACTGAAGCTTTCTTT.

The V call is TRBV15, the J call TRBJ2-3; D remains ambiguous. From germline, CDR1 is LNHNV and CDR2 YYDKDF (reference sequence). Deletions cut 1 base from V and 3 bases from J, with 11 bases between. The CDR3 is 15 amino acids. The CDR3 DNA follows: TGTGCCACCAGCAGAGCGAGGAAAGGTACAGATACGCAGTATTTT. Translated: CATSRARKGTDTQYF.

CDR3 DNA sequence: TGTGCCAGCAGCCACGAACTATCATACTCTGGAAACACCATATATTTT. Translation gives CASSHELSYSGNTIYF. The chain has TRBV4-2 and TRBJ1-3; D gene ambiguous. Deletions cut 3 bases from V and 0 bases from J, with 12 bases between. Germline V CDR1 and CDR2: LGHNA, YNFKEQ. The CDR3 spans 16 residues.

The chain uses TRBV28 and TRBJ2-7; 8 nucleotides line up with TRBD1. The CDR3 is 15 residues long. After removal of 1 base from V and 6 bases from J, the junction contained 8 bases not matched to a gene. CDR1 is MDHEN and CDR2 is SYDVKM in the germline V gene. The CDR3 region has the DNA TGTGCCAGCAGTTTATTCGGACAGGGTCCGGTCGAGCAGTACTTC. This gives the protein CASSLFGQGPVEQYF.

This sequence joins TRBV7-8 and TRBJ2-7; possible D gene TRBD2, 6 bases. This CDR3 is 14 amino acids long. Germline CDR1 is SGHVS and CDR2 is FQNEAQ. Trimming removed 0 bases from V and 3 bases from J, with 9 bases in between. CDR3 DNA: TGTGCCAGCAGCTTAGCGGGACTGCGCTACGAGCAGTACTTC. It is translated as CASSLAGLRYEQYF.

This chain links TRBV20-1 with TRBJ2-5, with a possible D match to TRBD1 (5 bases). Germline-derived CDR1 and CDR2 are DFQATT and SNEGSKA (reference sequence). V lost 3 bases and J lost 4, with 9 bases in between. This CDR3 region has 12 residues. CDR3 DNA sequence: TGCAGTGCTAGTTCAGGGCCAGAGACCCAGTACTTC. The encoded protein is CSASSGPETQYF.

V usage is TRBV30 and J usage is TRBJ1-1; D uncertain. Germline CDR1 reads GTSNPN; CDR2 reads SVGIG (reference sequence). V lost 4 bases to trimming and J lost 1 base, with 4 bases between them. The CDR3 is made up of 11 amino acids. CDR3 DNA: TGTGCCTGGAATAGGAACACTGAAGCTTTCTTT. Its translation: CAWNRNTEAFF.

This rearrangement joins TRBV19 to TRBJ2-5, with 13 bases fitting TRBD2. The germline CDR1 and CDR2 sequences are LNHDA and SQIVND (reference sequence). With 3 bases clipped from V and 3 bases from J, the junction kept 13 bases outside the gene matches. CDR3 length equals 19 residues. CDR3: CASSISMQRLAGGKETQYF. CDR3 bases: TGTGCCAGTAGTATCTCGATGCAGCGACTAGCGGGAGGTAAAGAGACCCAGTACTTC.

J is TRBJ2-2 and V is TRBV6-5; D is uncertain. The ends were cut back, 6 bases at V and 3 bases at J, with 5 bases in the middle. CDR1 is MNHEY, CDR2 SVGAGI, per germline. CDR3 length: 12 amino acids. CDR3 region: CASRRYTGELFF. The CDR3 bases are TGTGCCAGCAGGCGGTACACCGGGGAGCTGTTTTTT.

In DNA form, the CDR3 reads TGTGCCTGGAGGGCCGACAGCATTGGCTACGAGCAGTACTTC. Encoded protein: CAWRADSIGYEQYF. V usage is TRBV30 and J usage is TRBJ2-7; tentative D call: TRBD1 (5 bases). CDR3 length: 14 amino acids. Trimming removed 3 bases at V and 3 bases at J, with 15 bases between. Germline loops: CDR1 GTSNPN, CDR2 SVGIG (reference sequence).

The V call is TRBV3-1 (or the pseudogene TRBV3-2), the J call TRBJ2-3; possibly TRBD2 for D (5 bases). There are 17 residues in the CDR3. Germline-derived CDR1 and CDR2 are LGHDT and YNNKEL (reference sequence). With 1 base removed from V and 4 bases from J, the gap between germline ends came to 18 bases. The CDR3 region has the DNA TGTGCCAGCAGCCAAGTCGCGCTAGCCCCAGTGGCAGATACGCAGTATTTT. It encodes CASSQVALAPVADTQYF.

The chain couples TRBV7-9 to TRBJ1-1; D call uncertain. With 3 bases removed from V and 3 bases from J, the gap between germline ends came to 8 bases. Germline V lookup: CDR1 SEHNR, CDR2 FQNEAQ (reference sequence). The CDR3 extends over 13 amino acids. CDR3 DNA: TGTGCCAGCAGCTTGAGGGAATACACTGAAGCTTTCTTT. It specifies CASSLREYTEAFF.

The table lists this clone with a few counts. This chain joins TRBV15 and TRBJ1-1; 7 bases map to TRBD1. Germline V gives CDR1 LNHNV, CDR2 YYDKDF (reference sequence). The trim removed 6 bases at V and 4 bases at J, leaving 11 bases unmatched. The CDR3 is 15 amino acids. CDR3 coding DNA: TGTGCCACCAGGGAGGGGGCAGGGCGGCGCACTGAAGCTTTCTTT. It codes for CATREGAGRRTEAFF.